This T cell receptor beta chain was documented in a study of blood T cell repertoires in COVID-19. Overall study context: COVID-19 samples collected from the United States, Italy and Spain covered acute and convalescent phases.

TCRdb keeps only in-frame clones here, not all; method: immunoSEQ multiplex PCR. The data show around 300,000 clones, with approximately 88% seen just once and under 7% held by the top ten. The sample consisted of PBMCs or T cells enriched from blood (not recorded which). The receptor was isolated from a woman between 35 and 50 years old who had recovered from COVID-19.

Here the CDR3 reads CASSRGTAGGYTF. CDR3 in DNA: TGTGCCAGCAGCCGAGGGACGGCGGGGGGCTACACCTTC. This sequence joins TRBV14 and TRBJ1-2, with D perhaps matching TRBD1 (5 bases). Trimming removed 4 bases from V and 8 bases from J, with 14 bases in between. Germline-derived CDR1 and CDR2 are SGHDN and FVKESK. The CDR3 totals 13 residues.